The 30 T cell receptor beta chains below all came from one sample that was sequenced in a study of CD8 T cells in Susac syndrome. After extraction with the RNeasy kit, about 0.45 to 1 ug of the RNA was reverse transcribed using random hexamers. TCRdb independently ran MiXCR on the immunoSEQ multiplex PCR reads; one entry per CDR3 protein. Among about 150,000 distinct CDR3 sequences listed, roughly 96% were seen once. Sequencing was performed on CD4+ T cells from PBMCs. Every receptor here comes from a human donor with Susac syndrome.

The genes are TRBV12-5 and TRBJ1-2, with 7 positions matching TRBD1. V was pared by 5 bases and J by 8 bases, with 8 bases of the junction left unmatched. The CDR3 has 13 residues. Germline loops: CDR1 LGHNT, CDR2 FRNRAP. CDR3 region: CASGNPGQPGYTF. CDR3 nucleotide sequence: TGTGCTAGTGGTAACCCGGGACAGCCCGGCTACACCTTC.

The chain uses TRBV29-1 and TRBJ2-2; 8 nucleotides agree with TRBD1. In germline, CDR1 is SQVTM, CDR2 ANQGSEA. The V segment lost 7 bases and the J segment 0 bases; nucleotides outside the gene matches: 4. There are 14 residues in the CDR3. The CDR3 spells CSARTGTNTGELFF. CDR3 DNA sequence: TGCAGCGCCCGGACAGGGACGAACACCGGGGAGCTGTTTTTT.

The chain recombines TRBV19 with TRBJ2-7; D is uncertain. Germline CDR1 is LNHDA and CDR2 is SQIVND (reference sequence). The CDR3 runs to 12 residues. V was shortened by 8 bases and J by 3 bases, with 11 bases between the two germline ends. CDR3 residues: CASVGRDYEQYF. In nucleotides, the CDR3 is TGTGCCAGTGTAGGAAGGGACTACGAGCAGTACTTC.

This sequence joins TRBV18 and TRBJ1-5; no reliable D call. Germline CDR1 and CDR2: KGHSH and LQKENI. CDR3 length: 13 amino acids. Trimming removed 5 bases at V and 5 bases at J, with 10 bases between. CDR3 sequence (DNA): TGTGCCAGCTCAACTCAGGAGGATCAGCCCCAGCATTTT. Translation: CASSTQEDQPQHF.

The CDR3 DNA sequence: TGTGCCAGCAGCTTAGCCGGGTTAGTTGAAGCTTTCTTT. Residues: CASSLAGLVEAFF. The chain is built from TRBV7-8 and TRBJ1-1, with unresolved D. Germline values: CDR1 SGHVS, CDR2 FQNEAQ. Trimming left V 0 bases short and J 7 bases short, with 9 bases between. The CDR3 consists of 13 residues.

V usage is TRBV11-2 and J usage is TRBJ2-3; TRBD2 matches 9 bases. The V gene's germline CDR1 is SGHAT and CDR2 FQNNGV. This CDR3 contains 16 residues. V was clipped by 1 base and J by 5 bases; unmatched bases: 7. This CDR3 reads CASSLGSGGLRDTQYF. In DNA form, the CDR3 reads TGTGCCAGCAGCTTAGGTAGCGGGGGACTCAGAGATACGCAGTATTTT.

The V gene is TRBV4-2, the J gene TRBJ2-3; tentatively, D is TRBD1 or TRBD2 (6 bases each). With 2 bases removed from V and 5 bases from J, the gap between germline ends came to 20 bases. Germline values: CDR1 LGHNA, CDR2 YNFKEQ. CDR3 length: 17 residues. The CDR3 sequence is CASSQRGASAAQDTQYF. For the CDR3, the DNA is TGTGCCAGCAGCCAAAGGGGGGCCTCCGCCGCACAAGATACGCAGTATTTT.

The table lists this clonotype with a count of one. CDR3 residues: CATTMGPPRQETQYF. DNA for the CDR3: TGTGCCACCACAATGGGACCGCCCCGACAAGAGACCCAGTACTTC. This sequence joins TRBV12-3 or TRBV12-4 and TRBJ2-5, with D tentatively TRBD1 or TRBD2 (5 bases each). The CDR3 is made up of 15 amino acids. Trimming took off 10 bases at V and 2 bases at J, with 20 bases between the two ends.

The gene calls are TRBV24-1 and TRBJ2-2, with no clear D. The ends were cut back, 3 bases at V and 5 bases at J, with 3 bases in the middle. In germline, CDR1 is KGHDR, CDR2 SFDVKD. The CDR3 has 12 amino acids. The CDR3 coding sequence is TGTGCCACCAGTGATGGGACCGGGGAGCTGTTTTTT. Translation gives CATSDGTGELFF.

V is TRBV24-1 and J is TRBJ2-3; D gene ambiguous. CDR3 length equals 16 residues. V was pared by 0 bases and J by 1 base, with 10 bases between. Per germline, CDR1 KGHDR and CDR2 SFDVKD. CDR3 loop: CATSDLGQEGTDTQYF. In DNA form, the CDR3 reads TGTGCCACCAGTGATTTGGGGCAGGAAGGCACAGATACGCAGTATTTT.

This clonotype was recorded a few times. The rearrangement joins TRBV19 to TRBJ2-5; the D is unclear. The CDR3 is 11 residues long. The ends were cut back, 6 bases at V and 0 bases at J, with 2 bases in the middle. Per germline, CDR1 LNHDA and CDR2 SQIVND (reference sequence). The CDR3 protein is CASRDQETQYF. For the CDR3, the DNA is TGTGCCAGTAGGGACCAAGAGACCCAGTACTTC.

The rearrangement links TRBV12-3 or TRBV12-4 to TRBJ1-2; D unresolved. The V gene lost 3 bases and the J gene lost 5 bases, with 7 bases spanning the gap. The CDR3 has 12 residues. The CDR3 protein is CASSLGLYGYTF. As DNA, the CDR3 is TGTGCCAGCAGTTTGGGGTTATATGGCTACACCTTC.

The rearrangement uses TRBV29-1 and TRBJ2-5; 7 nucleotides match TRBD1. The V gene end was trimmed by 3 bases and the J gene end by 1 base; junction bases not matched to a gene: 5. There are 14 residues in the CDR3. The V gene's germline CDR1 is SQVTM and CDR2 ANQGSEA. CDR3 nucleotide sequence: TGCAGCGTTGACTCGGACAGGACCCAAGAGACCCAGTACTTC. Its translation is CSVDSDRTQETQYF.

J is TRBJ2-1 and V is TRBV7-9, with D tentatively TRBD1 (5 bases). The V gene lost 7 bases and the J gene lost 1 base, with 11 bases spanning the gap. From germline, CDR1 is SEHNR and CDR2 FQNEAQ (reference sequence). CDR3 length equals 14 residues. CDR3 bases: TGTGCCAGCACTAGGCAGGGTTCCTACAATGAGCAGTTCTTC. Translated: CASTRQGSYNEQFF.

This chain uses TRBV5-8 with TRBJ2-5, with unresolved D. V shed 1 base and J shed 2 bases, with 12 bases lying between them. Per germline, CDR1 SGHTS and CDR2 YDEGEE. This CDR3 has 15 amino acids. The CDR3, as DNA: TGTGCCAGCAGCTTGAGGAAAGGTCCGCAAGAGACCCAGTACTTC. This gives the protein CASSLRKGPQETQYF. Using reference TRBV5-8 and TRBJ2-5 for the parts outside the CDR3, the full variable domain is EAGVTQSPTHLIKTRGQQATLRCSPISGHTSVYWYQQALGLGLQFLLWYDEGEERNRGNFPPRFSGRQFPNYSSELNVNALELEDSALYLCASSLRKGPQETQYFGPGTRLLVL.

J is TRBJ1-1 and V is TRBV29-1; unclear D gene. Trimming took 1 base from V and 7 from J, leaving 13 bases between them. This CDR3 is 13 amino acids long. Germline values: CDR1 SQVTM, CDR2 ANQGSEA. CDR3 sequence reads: CSVEGWVDGEAFF. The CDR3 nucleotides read TGCAGCGTTGAAGGGTGGGTTGACGGTGAAGCTTTCTTT.

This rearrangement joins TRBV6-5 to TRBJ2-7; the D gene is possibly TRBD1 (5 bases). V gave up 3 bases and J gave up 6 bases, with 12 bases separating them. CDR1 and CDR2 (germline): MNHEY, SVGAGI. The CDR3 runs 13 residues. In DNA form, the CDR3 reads TGTGCCAGCAGTTATAGCCAGGGTCGCGAGCAGTACTTC. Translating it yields CASSYSQGREQYF.

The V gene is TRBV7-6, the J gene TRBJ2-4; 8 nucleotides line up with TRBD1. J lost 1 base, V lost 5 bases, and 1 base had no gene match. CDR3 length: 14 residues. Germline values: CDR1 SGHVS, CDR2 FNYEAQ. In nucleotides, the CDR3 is TGTGCCAGCAGCAGACAGGGGGCCAAAAACATTCAGTACTTC. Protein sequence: CASSRQGAKNIQYF.

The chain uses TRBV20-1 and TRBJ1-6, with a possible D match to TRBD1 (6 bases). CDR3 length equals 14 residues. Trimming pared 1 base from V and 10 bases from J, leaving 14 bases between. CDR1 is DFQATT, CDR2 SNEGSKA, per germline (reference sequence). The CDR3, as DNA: TGCAGTGCTAGAGGGGGGCCATTGGGGTCACCCCTCCACTTT. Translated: CSARGGPLGSPLHF.

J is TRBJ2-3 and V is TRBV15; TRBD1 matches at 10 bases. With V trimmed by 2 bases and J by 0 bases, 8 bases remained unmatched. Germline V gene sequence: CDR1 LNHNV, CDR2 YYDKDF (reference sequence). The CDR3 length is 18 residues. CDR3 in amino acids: CATSRQTTGGASTDTQYF. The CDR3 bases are TGTGCCACCAGCAGACAAACGACAGGGGGCGCAAGCACAGATACGCAGTATTTT.

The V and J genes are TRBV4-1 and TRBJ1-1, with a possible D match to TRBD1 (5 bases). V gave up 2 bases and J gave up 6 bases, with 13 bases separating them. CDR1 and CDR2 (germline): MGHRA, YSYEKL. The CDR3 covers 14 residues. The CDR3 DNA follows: TGCGCCAGCAGCCAAACGGGGCTCAGACCTGAAGCTTTCTTT. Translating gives CASSQTGLRPEAFF.

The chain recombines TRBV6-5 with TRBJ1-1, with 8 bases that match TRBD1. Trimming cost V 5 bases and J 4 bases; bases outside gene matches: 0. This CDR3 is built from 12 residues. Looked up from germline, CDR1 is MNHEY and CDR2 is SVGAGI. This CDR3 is CASSGTGTEAFF. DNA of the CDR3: TGTGCCAGCAGTGGGACAGGCACTGAAGCTTTCTTT.

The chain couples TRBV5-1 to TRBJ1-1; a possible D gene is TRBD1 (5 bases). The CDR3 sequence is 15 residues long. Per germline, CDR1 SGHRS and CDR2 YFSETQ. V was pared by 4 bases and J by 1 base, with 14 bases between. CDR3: CASSQLGPPNTEAFF. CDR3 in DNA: TGCGCCAGCAGCCAACTGGGACCGCCGAACACTGAAGCTTTCTTT. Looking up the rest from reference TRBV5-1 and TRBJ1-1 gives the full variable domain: KAGVTQTPRYLIKTRGQQVTLSCSPISGHRSVSWYQQTPGQGLQFLFEYFSETQRNKGNFPGRFSGRQFSNSRSEMNVSTLELGDSALYLCASSQLGPPNTEAFFGQGTRLTVV.

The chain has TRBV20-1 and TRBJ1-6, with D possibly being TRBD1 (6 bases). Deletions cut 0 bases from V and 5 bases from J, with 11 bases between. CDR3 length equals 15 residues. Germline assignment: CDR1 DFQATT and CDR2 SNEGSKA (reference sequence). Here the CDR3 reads CSARDRGRNNSPLHF. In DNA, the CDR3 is TGCAGTGCTAGAGACAGGGGCCGGAATAATTCACCCCTCCACTTT.

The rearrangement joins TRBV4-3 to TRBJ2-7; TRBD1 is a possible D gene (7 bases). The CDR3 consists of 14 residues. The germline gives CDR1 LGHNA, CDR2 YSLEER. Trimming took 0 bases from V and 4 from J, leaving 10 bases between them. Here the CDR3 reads CASSQDQGGYEQYF. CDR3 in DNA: TGCGCCAGCAGCCAAGATCAGGGGGGTTACGAGCAGTACTTC.

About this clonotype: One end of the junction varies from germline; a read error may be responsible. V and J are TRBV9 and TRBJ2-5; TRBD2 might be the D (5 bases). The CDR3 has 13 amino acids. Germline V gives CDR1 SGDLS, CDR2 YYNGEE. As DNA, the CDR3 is TGTGCCAGCAGCGTAGAAGGGTTGGGAGCTCCCAACTTC. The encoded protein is CASSVEGLGAPNF.

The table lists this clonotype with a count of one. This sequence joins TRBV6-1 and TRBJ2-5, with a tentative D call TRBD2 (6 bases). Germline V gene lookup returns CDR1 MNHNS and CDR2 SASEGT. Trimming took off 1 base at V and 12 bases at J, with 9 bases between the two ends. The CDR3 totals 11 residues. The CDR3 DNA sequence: TGTGCCAGCAGTGAAGAACTAGCAGAGTACTTC. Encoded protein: CASSEELAEYF.

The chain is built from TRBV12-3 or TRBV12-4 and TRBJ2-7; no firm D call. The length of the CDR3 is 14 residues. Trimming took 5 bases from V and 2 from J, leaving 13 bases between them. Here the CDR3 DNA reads TGTGCCAGCAGTACCAGAAATAGCCCCTACGAGCAGTACTTC. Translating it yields CASSTRNSPYEQYF.

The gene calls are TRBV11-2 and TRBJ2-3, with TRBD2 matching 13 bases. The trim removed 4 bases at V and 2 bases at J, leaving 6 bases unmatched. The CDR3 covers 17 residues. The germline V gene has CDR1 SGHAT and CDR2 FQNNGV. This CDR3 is CASSYSGLAGITDTQYF. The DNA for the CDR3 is TGTGCCAGCAGCTACTCGGGACTAGCGGGGATCACAGATACGCAGTATTTT.

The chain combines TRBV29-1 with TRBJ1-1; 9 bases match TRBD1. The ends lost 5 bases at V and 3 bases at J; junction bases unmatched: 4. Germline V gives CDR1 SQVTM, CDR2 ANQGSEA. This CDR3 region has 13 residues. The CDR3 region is CSVSRQGDTEAFF. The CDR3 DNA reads TGCAGCGTTAGCCGACAGGGGGACACTGAAGCTTTCTTT.